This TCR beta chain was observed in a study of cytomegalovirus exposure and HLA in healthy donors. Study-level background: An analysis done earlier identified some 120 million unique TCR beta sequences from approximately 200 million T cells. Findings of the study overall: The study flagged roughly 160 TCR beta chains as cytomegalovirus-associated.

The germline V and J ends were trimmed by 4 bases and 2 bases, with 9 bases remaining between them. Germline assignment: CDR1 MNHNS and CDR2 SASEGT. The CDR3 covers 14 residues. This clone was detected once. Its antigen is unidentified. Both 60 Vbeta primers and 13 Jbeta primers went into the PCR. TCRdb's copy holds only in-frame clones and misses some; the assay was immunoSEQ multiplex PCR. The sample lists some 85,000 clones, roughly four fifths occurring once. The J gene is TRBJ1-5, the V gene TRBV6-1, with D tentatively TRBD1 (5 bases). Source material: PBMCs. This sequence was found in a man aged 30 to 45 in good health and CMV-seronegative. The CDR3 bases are TGTGCCAGCAGTGTCAGGGTTGGCAATCAGCCCCAGCATTTT. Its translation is CASSVRVGNQPQHF.